Given below is one T cell receptor (beta chain) in context. The sample is drawn from a study of cytomegalovirus exposure and HLA in healthy donors. Study context: There were 350 to 400 genotyped donors. Of these, about 81% fell in the genetic ancestry cluster associated with self-reported Caucasian donors.

With 60 Vbeta and 13 Jbeta primers, the PCR was carried out. TCRdb's table, derived via immunoSEQ multiplex PCR, lists solely in-frame clones and lacks some. The table has roughly 100,000 clones, 76% seen once. The germline V gene encodes CDR1 SGHVS and CDR2 FQNEAQ. The V end was cut by 0 bases, the J end by 7 bases, with 10 bases between. The CDR3 contains 14 residues. Sequenced sample: PBMCs. The source is a woman aged 18-29 years in good health and CMV-seropositive. The V and J genes are TRBV7-8 and TRBJ2-1; D remains ambiguous. The CDR3 DNA reads as TGTGCCAGCAGCTTAGCCCCAGGTGTTAATGAGCAGTTCTTC. Protein: CASSLAPGVNEQFF.